The clone carrying this T cell receptor beta chain was seen a handful of times. These data originate in a study of blood T cell repertoires in COVID-19. This CDR3 region has 15 residues. CDR1 is ENHRY and CDR2 is SYGVKD in the germline V gene. V lost 0 bases to trimming and J lost 4 bases, with 10 bases between them. Clones were read by immunoSEQ multiplex PCR, and TCRdb kept only the in-frame ones, dropping some. The top ten clones hold almost 5% of a sample with about 35,000 clones, roughly 88% of them seen once. This sequence originates from a woman aged 70-85 years with active COVID-19. The chain employs TRBV10-3 and TRBJ1-5; tentatively, D is TRBD1 (6 bases). Material: peripheral blood. The CDR3, as DNA: TGTGCCATCAGTGAGTCGAGGGGGGGAAATCAGCCCCAGCATTTT. This codes for CAISESRGGNQPQHF.